The clone carrying this T cell receptor beta chain was counted at least ten times. The antigen is unknown. Then a second PCR, running roughly 7 to 11 cycles, was carried out with a sample-barcoded 5' primer and a J-beta primer mix. TCRdb re-derived calls from the 5' RACE reads in MiXCR, one entry per CDR3 protein. The sample includes about 1.6 million distinct CDR3 sequences, 30% to 40% seen only once; the top ten take around 11%. These data are taken from a study of blood T cells in healthy people across ages. The study's findings and limits: Both naive CD4+ cell counts and diversity were greater in long-lived donors than in aged donors.

The CDR3 runs to 14 residues. Germline CDR1 reads DFQATT; CDR2 reads SNEGSKA (reference sequence). The sequenced sample consisted of blood. The genes are TRBV20-1 and TRBJ2-3; a weak D match, TRBD1 (6 bases). The sequence was collected from a woman aged 25 to 39 in good health. The CDR3, as DNA: TGCAGCGCACTTACAGGGCCTAGCACAGATACGCAGTATTTT. Its translation: CSALTGPSTDTQYF.